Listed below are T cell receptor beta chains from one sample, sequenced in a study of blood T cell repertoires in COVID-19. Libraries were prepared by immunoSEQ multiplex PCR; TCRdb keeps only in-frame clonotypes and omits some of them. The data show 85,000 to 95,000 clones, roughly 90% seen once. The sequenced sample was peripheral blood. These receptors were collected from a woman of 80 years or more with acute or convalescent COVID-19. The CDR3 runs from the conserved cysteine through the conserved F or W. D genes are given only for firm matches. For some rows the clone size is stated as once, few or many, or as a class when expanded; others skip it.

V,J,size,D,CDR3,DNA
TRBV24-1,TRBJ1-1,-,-,CATSDSGRTNTEAFF,TGTGCCACCAGTGACTCCGGGAGAACTAACACTGAAGCTTTCTTT
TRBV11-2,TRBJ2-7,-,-,CASSLGEASYEQYF,TGTGCCAGCAGCCTGGGGGAGGCCTCCTACGAGCAGTACTTC
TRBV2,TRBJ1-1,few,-,CASSEIDRVPLNTEAFF,TGTGCCAGCAGTGAAATCGACAGAGTACCTTTGAACACTGAAGCTTTCTTT
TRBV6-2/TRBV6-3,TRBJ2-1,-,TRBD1,CASSYDRVAEQFF,TGTGCCAGCAGTTACGACAGGGTGGCTGAGCAGTTCTTC
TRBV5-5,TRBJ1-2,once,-,CASSLSVDYGYTF,TGTGCCAGCAGCTTGTCAGTCGACTATGGCTACACCTTC
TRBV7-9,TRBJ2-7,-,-,CASSLGGGTEASYEQYF,TGTGCCAGCAGCTTAGGAGGGGGGACAGAGGCCTCCTACGAGCAGTACTTC
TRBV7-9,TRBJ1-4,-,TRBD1,CASSLRTGPNEKLFF,TGTGCCAGCAGCTTAAGGACAGGGCCTAATGAAAAACTGTTTTTT
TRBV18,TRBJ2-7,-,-,CASSPPEGQKDSYEQYF,TGTGCCAGCTCACCACCGGAGGGGCAGAAGGACTCCTACGAGCAGTACTTC
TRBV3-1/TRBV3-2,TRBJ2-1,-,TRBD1,CAQLEGANNNEQFF,TGTGCCCAGCTCGAGGGGGCTAATAACAATGAGCAGTTCTTC
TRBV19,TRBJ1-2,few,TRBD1,CASRDRGLTSGYTF,TGTGCCAGCAGGGACAGGGGCCTTACTTCTGGCTACACCTTC
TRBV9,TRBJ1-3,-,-,CASGSPNSSRTKSGNTIYF,TGTGCCAGCGGCAGCCCGAACTCCAGCAGAACTAAATCTGGAAACACCATATATTTT
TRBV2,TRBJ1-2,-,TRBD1,CASSREGQVRGYGYTF,TGTGCCAGCAGTAGAGAAGGACAGGTTAGGGGCTATGGCTACACCTTC
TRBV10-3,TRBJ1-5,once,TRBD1,CAIRGQGANQPQHF,TGTGCCATCAGGGGACAGGGGGCAAATCAGCCCCAGCATTTT
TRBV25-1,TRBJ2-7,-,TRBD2,CASSEGTSPSYEQYF,TGTGCCAGCAGTGAAGGGACTAGCCCCTCCTACGAGCAGTACTTC
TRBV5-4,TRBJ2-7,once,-,CASSSGAGLPYEQYF,TGTGCCAGCAGCTCTGGGGCCGGGCTACCCTACGAGCAGTACTTC
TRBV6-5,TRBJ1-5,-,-,CASSLQVRGNQPQHF,TGTGCCAGCAGTTTACAGGTCCGGGGCAATCAGCCCCAGCATTTT
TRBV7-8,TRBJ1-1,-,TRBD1,CASSLLDRELFTEAFF,TGTGCCAGCAGCTTACTTGACAGGGAGTTATTCACTGAAGCTTTCTTT
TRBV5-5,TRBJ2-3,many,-,CASSLRGGARVTDTQYF,TGTGCCAGCAGCTTGAGGGGGGGGGCACGAGTCACAGATACGCAGTATTTT
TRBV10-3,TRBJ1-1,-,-,CAISGGKNTEAFF,TGTGCCATCAGTGGGGGCAAGAACACTGAAGCTTTCTTT
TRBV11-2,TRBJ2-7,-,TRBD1,CASSTPGQGYEQYF,TGTGCCAGCAGCACTCCGGGACAGGGCTACGAGCAGTACTTC
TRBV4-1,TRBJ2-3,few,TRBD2,CASSQPLAGRSTDTQYF,TGCGCCAGCAGCCAACCACTAGCGGGGCGTAGCACAGATACGCAGTATTTT
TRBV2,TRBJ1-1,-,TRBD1,CASRYRGNTEAFF,TGTGCCAGCAGATACAGGGGTAATACTGAAGCTTTCTTT
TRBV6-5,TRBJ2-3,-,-,CASSVTGRDTQYF,TGTGCCAGCAGCGTGACAGGGAGGGATACGCAGTATTTT
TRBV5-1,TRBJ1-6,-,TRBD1,CASSSRQGSSSPLHF,TGCGCCAGCAGCTCTAGACAGGGGAGTAGTTCACCCCTCCACTTT
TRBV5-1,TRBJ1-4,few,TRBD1,CASSAFSGQGNEKLFF,TGCGCCAGCAGCGCGTTCTCGGGACAGGGAAATGAAAAACTGTTTTTT
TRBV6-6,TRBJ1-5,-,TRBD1,CASRTAGQGQPQHF,TGTGCCAGCAGAACAGCGGGACAGGGTCAGCCCCAGCATTTT
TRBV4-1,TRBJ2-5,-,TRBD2,CASSQDHHSGGPQETQYF,TGCGCCAGCAGCCAAGATCACCACAGCGGGGGGCCTCAAGAGACCCAGTACTTC
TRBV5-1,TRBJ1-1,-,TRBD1,CASSSGTGRPTEAFF,TGCGCCAGCAGCTCCGGGACAGGGCGACCCACTGAAGCTTTCTTT
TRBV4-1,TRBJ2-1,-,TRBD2,CASSQDDGLAGNEQFF,TGCGCCAGCAGCCAAGATGACGGTCTAGCGGGCAATGAGCAGTTCTTC
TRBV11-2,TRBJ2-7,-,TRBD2,CASSSPGLGTYEQYF,TGTGCCAGCAGCTCTCCGGGACTAGGGACCTACGAGCAGTACTTC